This T cell receptor (beta chain) was sequenced during a study of T cells after yellow fever vaccination. This clonotype was detected a few times. Its specificity is unknown. Trimming took off 6 bases at V and 3 bases at J, with 15 bases between the two ends. CDR1 SGHDT and CDR2 YYEEEE come from the germline V gene. This CDR3 region has 15 residues. TCRdb processed the 5' RACE reads anew with MiXCR; each CDR3 protein has one entry. The sample includes 450,000 to 550,000 distinct CDR3 sequences, about a fifth of them seen just once. Study-wide results and limits: Repertoires obtained by FACS sorting could include abundant clonotypes that entered as contaminants from the bulk population. The study re-detected most primary-vaccination clones after the booster (approximately 96% CD4, 88% CD8). CD4 and CD8 compartments shared a small share of clonotypes.

This receptor was identified in a young man who received the YFV17D yellow fever vaccine. The chain is built from TRBV5-6 and TRBJ2-2, with D hard to call. The material was PBMCs, obtained less than 25 days after the first yellow fever vaccination. CDR3: CASTVGMRDTGELFF. DNA for the CDR3: TGTGCCAGCACAGTTGGGATGAGAGACACCGGGGAGCTGTTTTTT.